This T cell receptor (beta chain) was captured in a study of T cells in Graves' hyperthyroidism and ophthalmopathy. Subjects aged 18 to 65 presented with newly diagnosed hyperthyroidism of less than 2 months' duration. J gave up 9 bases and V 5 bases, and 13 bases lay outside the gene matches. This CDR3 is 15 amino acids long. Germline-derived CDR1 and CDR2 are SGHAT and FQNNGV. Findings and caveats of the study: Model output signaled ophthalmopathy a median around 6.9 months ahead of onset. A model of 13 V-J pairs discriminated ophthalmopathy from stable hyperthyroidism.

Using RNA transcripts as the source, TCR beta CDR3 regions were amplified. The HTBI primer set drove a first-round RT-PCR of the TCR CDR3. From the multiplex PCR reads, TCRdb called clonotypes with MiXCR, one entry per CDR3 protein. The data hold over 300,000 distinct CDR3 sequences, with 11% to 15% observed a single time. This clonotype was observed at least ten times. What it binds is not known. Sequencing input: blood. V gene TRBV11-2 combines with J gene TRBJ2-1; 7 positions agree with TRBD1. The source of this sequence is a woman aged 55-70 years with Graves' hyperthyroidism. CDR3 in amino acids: CASSVTGPRDGEQFF. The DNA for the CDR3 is TGTGCCAGCAGCGTGACAGGGCCTAGAGACGGTGAGCAGTTCTTC. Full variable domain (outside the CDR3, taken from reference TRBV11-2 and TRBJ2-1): EAGVAQSPRYKIIEKRQSVAFWCNPISGHATLYWYQQILGQGPKLLIQFQNNGVVDDSQLPKDRFSAERLKGVDSTLKIQPAKLEDSAVYLCASSVTGPRDGEQFFGPGTRLTVL.